This T cell receptor (beta chain) was profiled in a study of human T cells and chemical hapten exposure. Study-level background: Per-sample variation in TCR yield stemmed mainly from small pooled library volume differences.

The CDR3 consists of 15 residues. V lost 5 bases, J lost 3 bases, and 6 bases stayed unmatched. Germline V gene sequence: CDR1 SGHVS, CDR2 FNYEAQ. Only a few counts were recorded for this clonotype. In TCRdb, the RACE reads were re-called with MiXCR into one record per CDR3 protein. This sample has roughly 200,000 distinct CDR3 sequences, with 20% to 25% found just once. Time point denoted: patch test 3, about 24 weeks after DPC sensitization. Treatment in this sample: therapeutic diphenylcyclopropenone sensitization with weekly scalp DPC. This material consisted of whole blood, taken in connection with sensitization to the hapten diphenylcyclopropenone (DPC). The genes are TRBV7-6 and TRBJ2-1; TRBD1 matches at 8 bases. The clonotype originates from a woman aged 40-49 years with alopecia areata. Some clones in this sample may be carry-over from other donors' samples. This chain's CDR3 is CASSRDGTGYNEQFF. CDR3 sequence (DNA): TGTGCCAGCAGCCGGGACGGGACAGGCTACAATGAGCAGTTCTTC.